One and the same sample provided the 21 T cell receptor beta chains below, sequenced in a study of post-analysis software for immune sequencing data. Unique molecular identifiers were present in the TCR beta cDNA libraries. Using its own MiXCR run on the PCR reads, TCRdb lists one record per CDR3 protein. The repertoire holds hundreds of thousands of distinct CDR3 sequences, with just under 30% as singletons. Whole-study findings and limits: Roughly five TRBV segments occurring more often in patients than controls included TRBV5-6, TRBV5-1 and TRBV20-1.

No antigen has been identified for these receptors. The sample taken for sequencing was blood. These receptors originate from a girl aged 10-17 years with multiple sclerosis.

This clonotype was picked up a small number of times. The CDR3 nucleotides read TGTGCCAGCAGCTTAGTAGTCACGCCAAACAATGAGCAGTTCTTC. Its translation is CASSLVVTPNNEQFF. The chain is built from TRBV7-9 and TRBJ2-1; D is undetermined. CDR3 size: 15 residues. Between the trimmed V and J ends, which lost 1 base and 5 bases, there was a span of 12 bases. The germline CDR1 and CDR2 sequences are SEHNR and FQNEAQ (reference sequence).

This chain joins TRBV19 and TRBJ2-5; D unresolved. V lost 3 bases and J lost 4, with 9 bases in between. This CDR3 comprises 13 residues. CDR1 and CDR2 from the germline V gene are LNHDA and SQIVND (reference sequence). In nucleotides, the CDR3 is TGTGCCAGTAGTATGAACAAGAGAGAGACCCAGTACTTC. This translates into CASSMNKRETQYF.

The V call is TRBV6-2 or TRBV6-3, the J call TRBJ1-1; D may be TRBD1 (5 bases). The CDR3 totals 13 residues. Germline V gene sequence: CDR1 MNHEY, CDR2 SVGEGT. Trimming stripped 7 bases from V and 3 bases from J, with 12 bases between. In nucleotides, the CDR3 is TGTGCCAGCACCGCTCCCAGGGACACTGAAGCTTTCTTT. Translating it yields CASTAPRDTEAFF.

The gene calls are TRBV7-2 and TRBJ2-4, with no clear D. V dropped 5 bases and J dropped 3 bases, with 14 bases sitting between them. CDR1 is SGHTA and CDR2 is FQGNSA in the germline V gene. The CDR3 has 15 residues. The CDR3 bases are TGTGCCAGCAGCCTCGGCCGTTTCCTCAAAAACATTCAGTACTTC. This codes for CASSLGRFLKNIQYF.

CDR3 nucleotides: TGCAGCGTTGACGTCCTGCCAGAGACCCAGTACTTC. Protein product: CSVDVLPETQYF. This rearrangement joins TRBV29-1 to TRBJ2-7; D is undetermined. The tail of the sequence fits TRBJ2-5 better, so the J call may be wrong. Germline V lookup: CDR1 SQVTM, CDR2 ANQGSEA. The length of the CDR3 is 12 residues.

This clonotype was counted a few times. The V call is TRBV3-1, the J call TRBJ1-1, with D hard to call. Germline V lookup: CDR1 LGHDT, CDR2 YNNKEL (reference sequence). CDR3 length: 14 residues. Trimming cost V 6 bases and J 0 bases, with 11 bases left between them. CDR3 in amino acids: CASSRADMNTEAFF. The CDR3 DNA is TGTGCCAGCAGTAGGGCGGATATGAACACTGAAGCTTTCTTT.

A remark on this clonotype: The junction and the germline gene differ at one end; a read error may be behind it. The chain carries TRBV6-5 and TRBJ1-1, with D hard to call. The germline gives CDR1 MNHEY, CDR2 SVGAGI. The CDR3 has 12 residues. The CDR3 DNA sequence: TGTGTCAGCAGTTGGGGAAACACTGAAGCTTTCTTT. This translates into CVSSWGNTEAFF.

DNA for the CDR3: TGCGCCAGCAGCTTGGTCAGGCGCACAGATACGCAGTATTTT. Protein sequence: CASSLVRRTDTQYF. The chain links TRBV5-1 to TRBJ2-3, with no clear D. This CDR3 comprises 14 residues. The germline gives CDR1 SGHRS, CDR2 YFSETQ. The V end lost 0 bases, the J end lost 1 base, and 6 bases lay between the germline ends.

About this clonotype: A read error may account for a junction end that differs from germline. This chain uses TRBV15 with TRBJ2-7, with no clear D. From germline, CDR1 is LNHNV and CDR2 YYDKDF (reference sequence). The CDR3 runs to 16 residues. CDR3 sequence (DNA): TGTGCCACCAGCAGCCCAACCCGCGCAAGCTCCCACGAGCAGTACTTC. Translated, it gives CATSSPTRASSHEQYF.

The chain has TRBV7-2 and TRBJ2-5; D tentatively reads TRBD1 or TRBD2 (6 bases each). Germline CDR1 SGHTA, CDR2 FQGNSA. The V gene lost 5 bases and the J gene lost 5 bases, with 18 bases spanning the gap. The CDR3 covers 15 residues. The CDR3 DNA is TGTGCCAGCAGCCCGGTGGGGGGCATGTGGGAGACCCAGTACTTC. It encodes CASSPVGGMWETQYF.

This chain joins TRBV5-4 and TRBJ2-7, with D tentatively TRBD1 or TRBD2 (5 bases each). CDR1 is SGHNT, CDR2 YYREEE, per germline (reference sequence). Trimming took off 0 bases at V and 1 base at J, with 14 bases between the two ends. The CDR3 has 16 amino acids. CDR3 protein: CASSLVGRDPSYEQYF. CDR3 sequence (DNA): TGTGCCAGCAGCTTGGTTGGCAGGGACCCTTCCTACGAGCAGTACTTC.

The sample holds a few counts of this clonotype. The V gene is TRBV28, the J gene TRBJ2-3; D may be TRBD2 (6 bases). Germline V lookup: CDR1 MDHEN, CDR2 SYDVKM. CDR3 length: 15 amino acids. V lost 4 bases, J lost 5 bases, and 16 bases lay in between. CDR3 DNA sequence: TGTGCCAGCAGTTACTCTAGCGCCCAGGGAGATACGCAGTATTTT. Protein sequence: CASSYSSAQGDTQYF.

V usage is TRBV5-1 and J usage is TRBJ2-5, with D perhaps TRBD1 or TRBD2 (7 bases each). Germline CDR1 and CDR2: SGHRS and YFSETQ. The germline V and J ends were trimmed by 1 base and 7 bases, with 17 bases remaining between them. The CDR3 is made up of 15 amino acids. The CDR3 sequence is CASSLSQGGKRTQYF. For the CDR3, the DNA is TGCGCCAGCAGCTTGTCTCAGGGGGGGAAAAGGACCCAGTACTTC.

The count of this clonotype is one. CDR3 region: CSVEGAVYYGYTF. The CDR3, as DNA: TGCAGCGTTGAAGGGGCAGTCTACTATGGCTACACCTTC. J is TRBJ1-2 and V is TRBV29-1; no clear D gene. V was pared by 1 base and J by 3 bases, with 9 bases between. Germline CDR1 is SQVTM and CDR2 is ANQGSEA. The CDR3 extends over 13 amino acids.

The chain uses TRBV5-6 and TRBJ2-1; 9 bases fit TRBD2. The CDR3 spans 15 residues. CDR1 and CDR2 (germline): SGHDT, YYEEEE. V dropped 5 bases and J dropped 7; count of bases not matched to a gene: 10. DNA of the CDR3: TGTGCCAGCAGGGGGGGGCTAGCGGGACCTAATGAGCAGTTCTTC. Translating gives CASRGGLAGPNEQFF.

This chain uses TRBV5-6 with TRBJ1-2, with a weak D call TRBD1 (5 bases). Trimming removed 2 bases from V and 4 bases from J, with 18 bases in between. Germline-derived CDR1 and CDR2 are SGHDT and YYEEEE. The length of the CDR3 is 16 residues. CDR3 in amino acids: CASSLYGAQGSYGYTF. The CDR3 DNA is TGTGCCAGCAGCTTATACGGGGCTCAGGGTAGCTATGGCTACACCTTC. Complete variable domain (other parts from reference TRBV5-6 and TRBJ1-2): DAGVTQSPTHLIKTRGQQVTLRCSPKSGHDTVSWYQQALGQGPQFIFQYYEEEERQRGNFPDRFSGHQFPNYSSELNVNALLLGDSALYLCASSLYGAQGSYGYTFGSGTRLTVV.

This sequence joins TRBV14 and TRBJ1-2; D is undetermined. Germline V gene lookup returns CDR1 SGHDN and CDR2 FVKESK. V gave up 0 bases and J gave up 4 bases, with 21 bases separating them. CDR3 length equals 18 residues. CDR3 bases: TGTGCCAGCAGCCAAGACCCCAGGAGGTTGGGGTTCTCCTATGGCTACACCTTC. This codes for CASSQDPRRLGFSYGYTF.

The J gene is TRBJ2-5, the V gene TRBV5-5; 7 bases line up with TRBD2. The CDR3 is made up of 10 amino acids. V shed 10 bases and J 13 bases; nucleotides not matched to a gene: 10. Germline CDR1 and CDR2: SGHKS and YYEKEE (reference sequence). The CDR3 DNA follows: TGTGCCTCCCGGGGGGAAGACCTGTACTTC. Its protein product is CASRGEDLYF.

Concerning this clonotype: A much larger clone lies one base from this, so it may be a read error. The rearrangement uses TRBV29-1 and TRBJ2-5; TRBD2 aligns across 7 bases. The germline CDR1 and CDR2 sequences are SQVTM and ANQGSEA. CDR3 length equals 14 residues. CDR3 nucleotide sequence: TGCGGCGGGGATAGCGGGCAGACCCAAGAGACCCAGTACTTC. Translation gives CGGDSGQTQETQYF. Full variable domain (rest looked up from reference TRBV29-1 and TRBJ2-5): SAVISQKPSRDICQRGTSLTIQCQVDSQVTMMFWYRQQPGQSLTLIATANQGSEATYESGFVIDKFPISRPNLTFSTLTVSNMSPEDSSIYLCGGDSGQTQETQYFGPGTRLLVL.

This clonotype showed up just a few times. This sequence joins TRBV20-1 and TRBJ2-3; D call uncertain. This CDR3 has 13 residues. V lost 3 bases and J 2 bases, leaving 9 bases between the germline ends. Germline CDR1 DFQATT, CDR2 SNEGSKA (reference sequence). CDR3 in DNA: TGCAGTGCTAGTTGGCGGATCACAGATACGCAGTATTTT. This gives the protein CSASWRITDTQYF.

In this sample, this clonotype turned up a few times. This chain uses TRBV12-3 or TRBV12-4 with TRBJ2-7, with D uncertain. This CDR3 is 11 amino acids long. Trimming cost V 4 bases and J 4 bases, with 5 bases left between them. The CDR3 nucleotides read TGTGCCAGCAGTTCCATATACGAGCAGTACTTC. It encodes CASSSIYEQYF.